This T cell receptor beta chain was sequenced during a study of T cell responses to AZD1222 COVID-19 vaccine. Study-level points and caveats: Spike-wide coverage was observed for vaccine-associated CD4 TCRs, with dominant responses at 160-218 and 743-854. All repertoire sampling was performed exclusively after the peak T cell response.

This CDR3 contains 15 residues. V lost 2 bases, J lost 6 bases, and 13 bases lay in between. Germline V gene data show CDR1 as MNHNY and CDR2 as SVGAGI (reference sequence). Of note for this clone: Its matching antigen is unknown.

Assay used: immunoSEQ multiplex PCR; TCRdb lists only in-frame clones, some missing. The sample consists of about 140,000 clones, almost 95% of them appearing once. The sample consisted of peripheral blood, taken 28 days after the second AZD1222 dose. The genes are TRBV6-6 and TRBJ1-4, with unresolved D. This TCR was sampled from an adult who received the AZD1222 COVID-19 vaccine. The CDR3 DNA reads as TGTGCCAGCAGTTACGGTGGGGAGGTTGATGAAAAACTGTTTTTT. As protein: CASSYGGEVDEKLFF.